The source of this T cell receptor beta chain is a study of T-cell reconstitution after alpha-beta-depleted transplantation in children. As for this clonotype: Antigen specificity is unknown.

The CDR3 totals 17 residues. The J segment lost 0 bases and the V segment lost 1 base, leaving 5 bases of the junction unmatched. Germline assignment: CDR1 MGHRA and CDR2 YSYEKL. During its preparation, the TCRbeta library received unique molecular identifiers. A single record per CDR3 protein comes from TCRdb applying MiXCR to the PCR reads. The table has 700,000 to 950,000 distinct CDR3 sequences, less than 20% seen once. Regarding the study as a whole: Alpha-beta T cells present about two months after transplant were reported to originate from several hundred expanded graft clones. T-cell numbers and diversity one year post-transplant derived largely from freshly generated T cells.

This sequence joins TRBV4-1 and TRBJ1-3, with TRBD1 matching over 8 bases. The sequence derives from a male patient between 5 and 17 years old who had a stem cell transplant for acute lymphoblastic leukemia, so the T cells may come from the graft donor. This specimen consisted of PBMCs, mostly from graft donor cells, obtained 360 days after TCRalphabeta/CD19-depleted stem cell transplant. CDR3 nucleotides: TGCGCCAGCAGCCAAGTGACAGGGGCGACCTCTGGAAACACCATATATTTT. Encoded protein: CASSQVTGATSGNTIYF.